The clone carrying this TCR beta chain was counted only a few times. Its antigen is as yet unknown. The CDR3 is made up of 13 amino acids. CDR1 and CDR2 (germline): LGHDT, YNNKEL (reference sequence). The V gene lost 1 base and the J gene lost 1 base, with 4 bases spanning the gap. The sample belongs to a study of post-analysis software for immune sequencing data. Overall study context: The cohort encompassed relapsing-remitting, secondary progressive and progressive-relapsing multiple sclerosis disease courses. Findings and limits, study-wide: TRBV5-6, TRBV5-1 and TRBV20-1 belonged to a set of five TRBV segments that were more frequent in patients than controls.

Sequencing libraries made from TCR beta cDNA carried unique molecular identifiers. TCRdb analysed the PCR reads with MiXCR anew, one entry per CDR3 protein. The repertoire includes about 210,000 distinct CDR3 sequences, over 25% of them detected once, and approximately 3.6% sits in the top ten. V and J are TRBV3-1 and TRBJ1-1, with D uncertain. The TCR originated in a girl aged 2 to 17 with multiple sclerosis. The source material was blood. The CDR3 here is CASSQGRNTEAFF. In DNA, the CDR3 is TGTGCCAGCAGCCAAGGAAGGAACACTGAAGCTTTCTTT.